Below, 31 T cell receptor beta chains from the same sample are listed, as sequenced in a study of blood T cell repertoires in COVID-19. Data came from immunoSEQ multiplex PCR; TCRdb stores just in-frame clones and leaves some out. The sample comprises approximately 200,000 clones, roughly 90% of which are singletons, and more than 1.5% rests with the top ten. Sequencing was carried out using peripheral blood. Every receptor here comes from a man in his sixties or seventies with acute or convalescent COVID-19.

V gene TRBV12-5 combines with J gene TRBJ2-2; 10 nucleotides align to TRBD1. Trimming at V came to 1 base and at J to 3 bases, leaving 5 bases not matched to a gene. This CDR3 comprises 17 residues. Germline CDR1 is LGHNT and CDR2 is FRNRAP. CDR3: CASGLERQGAYTGELFF. For the CDR3, the DNA is TGTGCTAGTGGTTTGGAGCGACAGGGGGCATACACCGGGGAGCTGTTTTTT. Complete variable domain (other parts from reference TRBV12-5 and TRBJ2-2): DARVTQTPRHKVTEMGQEVTMRCQPILGHNTVFWYRQTMMQGLELLAYFRNRAPLDDSGMPKDRFSAEMPDATLATLKIQPSEPRDSAVYFCASGLERQGAYTGELFFGEGSRLTVL.

The V call is TRBV7-9, the J call TRBJ1-6; perhaps TRBD1 as D (6 bases). The germline V and J ends were trimmed by 5 bases and 7 bases, with 15 bases remaining between them. CDR3 length: 15 amino acids. Germline CDR1 SEHNR, CDR2 FQNEAQ (reference sequence). Here the CDR3 DNA reads TGTGCCAGCAGCACCTCAACAGGGTTGAATTCACCCCTCCACTTT. Residues: CASSTSTGLNSPLHF.

J is TRBJ2-7 and V is TRBV18, with 7 nucleotides matching TRBD1. V was pared by 6 bases and J by 5 bases, with 7 bases of the junction left unmatched. Looked up from germline, CDR1 is KGHSH and CDR2 is LQKENI. The CDR3 loop spans 13 amino acids. The CDR3 DNA sequence: TGTGCCAGCTCGGCGCACAGGGGAGACGAGCAGTACTTC. Translating it yields CASSAHRGDEQYF.

This sequence joins TRBV5-8 and TRBJ2-7; 13 bases match TRBD2. This CDR3 contains 15 residues. The junction had 5 bases not matched to a gene; V was cut back by 3 bases and J by 5 bases. Germline V gene data show CDR1 as SGHTS and CDR2 as YDEGEE. The CDR3 sequence is CASSWGLAGSDEQYF. The CDR3 region has the DNA TGTGCCAGCAGCTGGGGACTAGCGGGATCTGACGAGCAGTACTTC.

This clone appeared once. V and J are TRBV19 and TRBJ2-1, with a weak D call TRBD2 (5 bases). This CDR3 has 15 residues. V was pared by 4 bases and J by 6 bases, with 16 bases between. Per germline, CDR1 LNHDA and CDR2 SQIVND (reference sequence). The CDR3 coding sequence is TGTGCCAGTAGTACCCCCCGTGGTGGGAGCAATGAGCAGTTCTTC. This gives the protein CASSTPRGGSNEQFF.

V is TRBV6-5 and J is TRBJ1-5; D not resolved. There are 13 residues in the CDR3. The germline V and J ends were trimmed by 6 bases and 6 bases, with 12 bases remaining between them. Germline CDR1 is MNHEY and CDR2 is SVGAGI. In nucleotides, the CDR3 is TGTGCCAGCAGACGTGAGGGCAGTCAGCCCCAGCATTTT. It yields the protein CASRREGSQPQHF.

The rearrangement links TRBV19 to TRBJ2-1, with D maybe TRBD1 (5 bases). V lost 0 bases, J lost 15 bases, and 12 bases lay in between. The CDR3 has 12 amino acids. Looked up from germline, CDR1 is LNHDA and CDR2 is SQIVND (reference sequence). Here the CDR3 reads CASSIEGHPGFF. The CDR3, as DNA: TGTGCCAGTAGTATAGAGGGGCACCCCGGGTTCTTC.

The chain combines TRBV7-6 with TRBJ2-3; 11 bases agree with TRBD2. Germline V gene lookup returns CDR1 SGHVS and CDR2 FNYEAQ. This CDR3 comprises 16 residues. Trimming removed 2 bases from V and 2 bases from J; junction bases left unmatched: 3. The chain's CDR3 is CASSLRLAGNTDTQYF. CDR3 DNA: TGTGCCAGCAGCTTACGACTAGCGGGAAACACAGATACGCAGTATTTT. The full variable domain, completed using reference TRBV7-6 and TRBJ2-3, is GAGVSQSPRYKVTKRGQDVALRCDPISGHVSLYWYRQALGQGPEFLTYFNYEAQQDKSGLPNDRFSAERPEGSISTLTIQRTEQRDSAMYRCASSLRLAGNTDTQYFGPGTRLTVL.

The chain carries TRBV3-1 (or the pseudogene TRBV3-2) and TRBJ1-2, with 7 bases fitting TRBD1. V trimming: 3 bases; J trimming: 7 bases; junction bases outside the gene matches: 8. Germline V CDR1 and CDR2: LGHDT, YNNKEL (reference sequence). This CDR3 has 14 amino acids. The CDR3 loop reads CASSQWTGGSGYTF. The CDR3 DNA sequence: TGTGCCAGCAGCCAGTGGACAGGAGGAAGTGGCTACACCTTC.

The gene calls are TRBV27 and TRBJ2-7; TRBD2 agrees at 10 bases. Germline V gene data show CDR1 as MNHEY and CDR2 as SMNVEV (reference sequence). This CDR3 has 14 residues. Trimming removed 7 bases from V and 4 bases from J; junction bases left unmatched: 7. The CDR3: CASMRLAGVYEQYF. CDR3 nucleotides: TGTGCCAGCATGAGGCTAGCGGGAGTATACGAGCAGTACTTC.

This chain uses TRBV5-6 with TRBJ1-1; 7 nucleotides line up with TRBD1. CDR1 and CDR2 (germline): SGHDT, YYEEEE. This CDR3 is 15 amino acids long. The V gene end was trimmed by 5 bases and the J gene end by 1 base; junction bases not matched to a gene: 8. CDR3 amino acids: CASRLSGTANTEAFF. As DNA, the CDR3 is TGTGCCAGCAGATTATCCGGGACAGCGAACACTGAAGCTTTCTTT.

CDR3 residues: CASSIKAGGFTGELFF. The DNA for the CDR3 is TGTGCCAGTAGTATTAAAGCGGGAGGTTTCACCGGGGAGCTGTTTTTT. The chain is built from TRBV19 and TRBJ2-2, with TRBD2 identical over 9 bases. Per germline, CDR1 LNHDA and CDR2 SQIVND (reference sequence). The junction had 6 bases not matched to a gene; V was cut back by 3 bases and J by 4 bases. The CDR3 is 16 amino acids.

The rearrangement uses TRBV7-9 and TRBJ2-6; 9 positions match TRBD1. V dropped 3 bases and J dropped 4; count of bases not matched to a gene: 7. Germline V lookup: CDR1 SEHNR, CDR2 FQNEAQ (reference sequence). There are 17 residues in the CDR3. The CDR3 reads CASSFGTGTVGANVLTF. For the CDR3, the DNA is TGTGCCAGCAGCTTCGGGACAGGGACTGTCGGGGCCAACGTCCTGACTTTC.

V and J are TRBV18 and TRBJ1-6; 7 bases align to TRBD1. With V trimmed by 3 bases and J by 5 bases, 4 bases remained unmatched. Germline V CDR1 and CDR2: KGHSH, LQKENI. The CDR3 has 15 amino acids. The CDR3 DNA sequence: TGTGCCAGCTCACCGGGACAGATAGATAATTCACCCCTCCACTTT. This translates into CASSPGQIDNSPLHF. Variable domain in full (rest from reference TRBV18 and TRBJ1-6): NAGVMQNPRHLVRRRGQEARLRCSPMKGHSHVYWYRQLPEEGLKFMVYLQKENIIDESGMPKERFSAEFPKEGPSILRIQQVVRGDSAAYFCASSPGQIDNSPLHFGNGTRLTVT.

This chain connects TRBV5-6 to TRBJ2-7, with 10 bases lining up with TRBD1. Germline assignment: CDR1 SGHDT and CDR2 YYEEEE. V dropped 2 bases and J dropped 4; count of bases not matched to a gene: 3. The CDR3 is 14 amino acids. CDR3 sequence reads: CASSFGTGAYEQYF. The CDR3 nucleotides are TGTGCCAGCAGCTTTGGGACAGGGGCATACGAGCAGTACTTC.

This clone has just one count. The J gene is TRBJ1-1, the V gene TRBV7-3; perhaps TRBD1 as D (6 bases). Trimming took 2 bases from V and 2 from J, leaving 12 bases between them. CDR3 size: 15 residues. The germline CDR1 and CDR2 sequences are SGHTA and FQGTGA. The CDR3 loop reads CASSLQGRGNTEAFF. CDR3 in DNA: TGTGCCAGCAGCTTACAGGGCAGGGGCAACACTGAAGCTTTCTTT.

CDR3 nucleotides: TGTGCCAGCAGCCTTGGGGCGGGACTTACCTACGAGCAGTACTTC. Its translation is CASSLGAGLTYEQYF. The chain recombines TRBV7-2 with TRBJ2-7; tentative D call: TRBD2 (6 bases). The CDR3 loop spans 15 amino acids. Trimming removed 5 bases from V and 2 bases from J, with 16 bases in between. Germline CDR1 SGHTA, CDR2 FQGNSA.

V usage is TRBV2 and J usage is TRBJ2-3; 10 bases map to TRBD2. The CDR3 sequence is 15 residues long. After removal of 6 bases from V and 3 bases from J, the junction contained 6 bases not matched to a gene. Germline-derived CDR1 and CDR2 are SNHLY and FYNNEI. The CDR3 here is CASRPEGLATDTQYF. The CDR3 DNA sequence: TGTGCCAGCAGGCCCGAGGGACTAGCGACAGATACGCAGTATTTT.

J is TRBJ1-6 and V is TRBV10-3; D remains unclear. CDR3 length equals 12 residues. Germline V CDR1 and CDR2: ENHRY, SYGVKD. V lost 6 bases and J lost 7, with 7 bases in between. The CDR3 sequence: CAISGLNSPLHF. The CDR3, as DNA: TGTGCCATCAGCGGACTGAATTCACCCCTCCACTTT.

The genes are TRBV12-3 or TRBV12-4 and TRBJ2-1; 10 nucleotides line up with TRBD1. This CDR3 is built from 13 residues. The V segment lost 11 bases and the J segment 5 bases; nucleotides outside the gene matches: 6. The CDR3 nucleotides read TGTGCCTCCAGACAGGGGGCCGACAATGAGCAGTTCTTC. Translation gives CASRQGADNEQFF.

The J gene is TRBJ2-3, the V gene TRBV5-4; tentatively, D is TRBD2 (6 bases). This CDR3 contains 13 residues. Germline loops: CDR1 SGHNT, CDR2 YYREEE (reference sequence). Trimming pared 6 bases from V and 5 bases from J, leaving 13 bases between. This CDR3 is CASTLAGLDTQYF. The CDR3 nucleotides are TGTGCCAGCACCCTCGCGGGATTAGATACGCAGTATTTT.

The chain links TRBV20-1 to TRBJ2-3; D perhaps matches TRBD2 (5 bases). This CDR3 contains 14 residues. Trimming removed 3 bases at V and 3 bases at J, with 13 bases between. Germline-derived CDR1 and CDR2 are DFQATT and SNEGSKA (reference sequence). This CDR3 is CSASPRARTDTQYF. Written as DNA, the CDR3 is TGCAGTGCTAGTCCGCGGGCTAGGACAGATACGCAGTATTTT.

The J gene is TRBJ2-3, the V gene TRBV6-5; 10 bases agree with TRBD2. Germline CDR1 is MNHEY and CDR2 is SVGAGI. The CDR3 has 15 residues. The V and J ends lost 5 bases and 6 bases, in that order; junction bases with no gene match: 8. CDR3 in DNA: TGTGCCAGCAGTCGGACTAGCGGTGACAGGGATACGCAGTATTTT. This sequence encodes CASSRTSGDRDTQYF.

This chain uses TRBV19 with TRBJ2-7, with D perhaps TRBD1 (6 bases). Germline V gene data show CDR1 as LNHDA and CDR2 as SQIVND (reference sequence). The CDR3 spans 13 residues. The V and J ends lost 3 bases and 3 bases respectively, with 9 bases between them. Written as DNA, the CDR3 is TGTGCCAGTAGTATTCGGGACAACTACGAGCAGTACTTC. This sequence encodes CASSIRDNYEQYF.

This clone was seen once. The rearrangement links TRBV5-4 to TRBJ2-2; 10 bases are shared with TRBD2. There are 17 residues in the CDR3. Trimming cost V 4 bases and J 4 bases; bases outside gene matches: 10. Per germline, CDR1 SGHNT and CDR2 YYREEE (reference sequence). The CDR3 DNA reads TGTGCCAGCAGCACTAAGGGAGCGGGAGGGATCACCGGGGAGCTGTTTTTT. The encoded protein is CASSTKGAGGITGELFF.

This clone was seen only once. Sequence at one end of the junction differs from germline and may be a read error. The V and J genes are TRBV6-2 or TRBV6-3 and TRBJ2-3; TRBD1 agrees at 9 bases. The CDR3 has 18 residues. In germline, CDR1 is MNHEY, CDR2 SVGEGT. In DNA, the CDR3 is TGTGTCAGCAGTTACTCGACCGGGACAGGGTTTAGCACAGATACGCAGTATTTT. This codes for CVSSYSTGTGFSTDTQYF.

This clone turned up a few times. The rearrangement links TRBV9 to TRBJ1-2, with D unresolved. CDR3 length: 11 residues. Germline V lookup: CDR1 SGDLS, CDR2 YYNGEE. The V end lost 2 bases, the J end lost 5 bases, and 4 bases lay between the germline ends. The CDR3 sequence: CASSVGYGYTF. In DNA, the CDR3 is TGTGCCAGCAGCGTCGGGTATGGCTACACCTTC.

The chain combines TRBV19 with TRBJ1-2; 11 bases line up with TRBD1. Trimming cost V 6 bases and J 8 bases; bases outside gene matches: 8. The germline V gene has CDR1 LNHDA and CDR2 SQIVND (reference sequence). The CDR3 has 14 residues. This chain's CDR3 is CASSAGTGGSGYTF. The CDR3, as DNA: TGTGCCAGTAGCGCCGGGACAGGGGGTTCCGGCTACACCTTC.

CDR3 protein: CAWSRGAGAFF. The CDR3 DNA sequence: TGTGCCTGGAGTCGGGGGGCTGGAGCTTTCTTT. This rearrangement joins TRBV30 to TRBJ1-1; tentative D call: TRBD1 (6 bases). The CDR3 runs 11 residues. Trimming stripped 2 bases from V and 10 bases from J, with 11 bases between. The germline gives CDR1 GTSNPN, CDR2 SVGIG (reference sequence).

The chain joins TRBV30 to TRBJ2-3; 9 bases line up with TRBD1. The germline CDR1 and CDR2 sequences are GTSNPN and SVGIG (reference sequence). The CDR3 extends over 14 amino acids. In DNA, the CDR3 is TGTGCTTCTCAACGGGACAGGGAACGATATACGCAGTATTTT. Translated, it gives CASQRDRERYTQYF.

The genes are TRBV12-5 and TRBJ1-5, with D possibly being TRBD1 (6 bases). The CDR3 length is 13 residues. Germline CDR1 is LGHNT and CDR2 is FRNRAP. Trimming stripped 5 bases from V and 9 bases from J, with 14 bases between. CDR3 amino acids: CASGEDSPAPQHF. The CDR3, as DNA: TGTGCTAGTGGTGAGGACAGCCCGGCGCCCCAGCATTTT.